This passage covers 9 T cell receptor beta chains from one sample sequenced in a study of CD8 T cells in ankylosing spondylitis. Overall study findings and caveats: Several highly homologous variants made up a TCR beta motif, and this motif appeared characteristic of ankylosing spondylitis blood.

TCRdb re-derived calls from the 5' RACE reads in MiXCR, one entry per CDR3 protein. The sample records some 220,000 distinct CDR3 sequences, about 6.7% being singletons. Their antigens remain unidentified. The sequenced sample consisted of blood, either unsorted or a sorted T cell fraction (not recorded which). These receptors came from a male donor with ankylosing spondylitis.

This clonotype came up a few times. This chain joins TRBV25-1 and TRBJ1-2; D is unclear. CDR1 is MGHDK, CDR2 SYGVNS, per germline. This CDR3 has 13 amino acids. Trimming stripped 7 bases from V and 4 bases from J, with 13 bases between. CDR3 in amino acids: CASTPQNAYGYTF. In nucleotides, the CDR3 is TGTGCCAGCACCCCTCAGAACGCCTATGGCTACACCTTC.

This clonotype was counted many times. The rearrangement uses TRBV10-3 and TRBJ2-1, with TRBD2 matching 13 bases. The CDR3 length is 16 residues. The germline gives CDR1 ENHRY, CDR2 SYGVKD. With V trimmed by 4 bases and J by 9 bases, 9 bases remained unmatched. The CDR3 here is CAISGSGLAGLREQFF. The DNA of the CDR3 is TGTGCCATCAGTGGCTCGGGACTAGCGGGACTCCGTGAGCAGTTCTTC.

The chain combines TRBV5-5 with TRBJ2-1, with 11 positions matching TRBD2. Unmatched junction bases numbered 3, after V lost 0 bases and J lost 4 bases. Germline V CDR1 and CDR2: SGHKS, YYEKEE (reference sequence). CDR3 size: 16 residues. CDR3 nucleotides: TGTGCCAGCAGCTTGGGGGCTAGCGGGAGGTACAATGAGCAGTTCTTC. Protein product: CASSLGASGRYNEQFF.

The sample holds a few counts of this clonotype. The rearrangement joins TRBV9 to TRBJ2-1; 8 positions match TRBD2. CDR1 is SGDLS and CDR2 is YYNGEE in the germline V gene. V trimming: 2 bases; J trimming: 6 bases; junction bases outside the gene matches: 10. This CDR3 spans 16 amino acids. The CDR3 loop reads CASSVPSGRRVNEQFF. As DNA, the CDR3 is TGTGCCAGCAGCGTGCCTAGCGGGCGTCGAGTCAATGAGCAGTTCTTC. Supplemented by reference TRBV9 and TRBJ2-1, the full variable domain reads DSGVTQTPKHLITATGQRVTLRCSPRSGDLSVYWYQQSLDQGLQFLIQYYNGEERAKGNILERFSAQQFPDLHSELNLSSLELGDSALYFCASSVPSGRRVNEQFFGPGTRLTVL.

This clonotype was recorded many times. The rearrangement joins TRBV20-1 to TRBJ1-1, with D uncertain. Germline loops: CDR1 DFQATT, CDR2 SNEGSKA (reference sequence). V lost 1 base to trimming and J lost 0 bases, with 9 bases between them. This CDR3 spans 14 amino acids. CDR3 residues: CSARGTGLNTEAFF. As DNA, the CDR3 is TGCAGTGCTAGAGGGACTGGCTTGAACACTGAAGCTTTCTTT.

The chain combines TRBV29-1 with TRBJ2-2; tentatively, D is TRBD2 (6 bases). The V and J ends lost 6 bases and 6 bases respectively, with 14 bases between them. The CDR3 runs to 13 residues. Germline CDR1 is SQVTM and CDR2 is ANQGSEA. The CDR3 region has the DNA TGCAGCGTCGCAGGAGGGGCTGCCGGGGAGCTGTTTTTT. Translation gives CSVAGGAAGELFF.

This clonotype showed up many times. The gene calls are TRBV27 and TRBJ2-7; 7 bases align to TRBD1. The CDR3 has 13 amino acids. Losses at the gene ends were 4 bases for V and 4 bases for J; bases not matched to a gene: 4. In germline, CDR1 is MNHEY, CDR2 SMNVEV (reference sequence). CDR3: CASSSNRGYEQYF. For the CDR3, the DNA is TGTGCCAGCAGTTCAAACAGGGGTTACGAGCAGTACTTC.

This clonotype was seen many times. This chain connects TRBV9 to TRBJ1-6; D call uncertain. Trimming stripped 3 bases from V and 7 bases from J, with 11 bases between. The CDR3 is 14 residues long. The V gene's germline CDR1 is SGDLS and CDR2 YYNGEE. The CDR3 DNA reads TGTGCCAGCAGCGGCCGAACGCAAAATTCACCCCTCCACTTT. This gives the protein CASSGRTQNSPLHF.

This clonotype has at least ten counts. V is TRBV5-1 and J is TRBJ1-1; maybe TRBD1 (6 bases). With 1 base removed from V and 6 bases from J, the gap between germline ends came to 13 bases. The CDR3 is made up of 14 amino acids. Per germline, CDR1 SGHRS and CDR2 YFSETQ. The CDR3 nucleotides read TGCGCCAGCAGCTTGTCGACAGGCATGGCTGAAGCTTTCTTT. It yields the protein CASSLSTGMAEAFF.